These 20 T cell receptor beta chains were all obtained from the same sample, sequenced in a study of CD8 T cells in Susac syndrome. Reverse transcription of 0.5 to 1 ug RNA was performed with random hexamers. MiXCR, run by TCRdb on the immunoSEQ multiplex PCR reads, gives a single entry per CDR3 protein. Of about 140,000 distinct CDR3 sequences listed, more than 85% were seen once; the top ten hold roughly 0.17%. Sequences were obtained from CD8+ T cells from PBMCs. The receptors shown here come from a human donor with Susac syndrome.

The chain has TRBV29-1 and TRBJ2-5; possible D gene TRBD1, 6 bases. Trimming pared 4 bases from V and 4 bases from J, leaving 13 bases between. The germline gives CDR1 SQVTM, CDR2 ANQGSEA. The CDR3 totals 13 residues. CDR3 residues: CSVGRGRTETQYF. The CDR3 DNA sequence: TGCAGCGTTGGCAGGGGTCGTACAGAGACCCAGTACTTC.

The chain uses TRBV4-1 and TRBJ1-4, with TRBD1 matching over 7 bases. This CDR3 is 14 amino acids long. Germline CDR1 MGHRA, CDR2 YSYEKL. With V trimmed by 6 bases and J by 3 bases, 4 bases remained unmatched. The CDR3 protein is CASSPGGSNEKLFF. In DNA form, the CDR3 reads TGCGCCAGCAGTCCAGGGGGATCTAATGAAAAACTGTTTTTT.

This clonotype was detected once. For the CDR3, the DNA is TGTGCCAGCAGTTACGGAGGGGTAGGGATGAACACTGAAGCTTTCTTT. This translates into CASSYGGVGMNTEAFF. The J gene is TRBJ1-1, the V gene TRBV6-6; maybe TRBD1 (5 bases). The CDR3 runs 16 residues. CDR1 is MNHNY and CDR2 is SVGAGI in the germline V gene (reference sequence). V was pared by 2 bases and J by 0 bases, with 13 bases between.

This chain uses TRBV7-9 with TRBJ2-1; 8 bases are a match to TRBD2. Per the germline V gene, CDR1 is SEHNR and CDR2 is FQNEAQ (reference sequence). The CDR3 consists of 16 residues. Germline trimming cut 1 base from V and 5 bases from J; bases unmatched to any gene: 7. Here the CDR3 reads CASSLEQRELDNEQFF. CDR3 nucleotide sequence: TGTGCCAGCAGCTTAGAGCAGCGGGAGTTGGACAATGAGCAGTTCTTC. The full variable domain, its missing parts supplied by reference TRBV7-9 and TRBJ2-1, is DTGVSQNPRHKITKRGQNVTFRCDPISEHNRLYWYRQTLGQGPEFLTYFQNEAQLEKSRLLSDRFSAERPKGSFSTLEIQRTEQGDSAMYLCASSLEQRELDNEQFFGPGTRLTVL.

This chain uses TRBV12-3 or TRBV12-4 with TRBJ2-1; D is ambiguous. Trimming removed 3 bases from V and 13 bases from J, with 13 bases in between. The CDR3 contains 12 residues. In DNA, the CDR3 is TGTGCCAGCAGTTTTAACATCTGGGTTCAGTTCTTC. Protein sequence: CASSFNIWVQFF.

This clonotype was seen just once. The chain links TRBV3-1 to TRBJ1-1; D not certain. V was shortened by 7 bases and J by 5 bases, with 14 bases between the two germline ends. The CDR3 is 13 amino acids. Germline CDR1 and CDR2: LGHDT and YNNKEL (reference sequence). DNA for the CDR3: TGTGCCAGCACCCGGGTAGGGTGGACTGAAGCTTTCTTT. It is translated as CASTRVGWTEAFF.

The sample holds a few counts of this clonotype. The chain's CDR3 is CASSLPGRDYEQYF. As DNA, the CDR3 is TGTGCCAGCAGCCTCCCGGGACGGGACTACGAGCAGTACTTC. The chain has TRBV7-6 and TRBJ2-7; D might be TRBD1 or TRBD2, each matching 5 bases. Between the trimmed V and J ends, which lost 5 bases and 3 bases, there was a span of 14 bases. This CDR3 is built from 14 residues. Germline lookup yields CDR1 SGHVS and CDR2 FNYEAQ.

The chain recombines TRBV6-4 with TRBJ1-2; perhaps TRBD1 as D (6 bases). The CDR3 is 16 amino acids. Germline V CDR1 and CDR2: MRHNA, SNTAGT. The V gene lost 3 bases and the J gene lost 0 bases, with 14 bases spanning the gap. CDR3 region: CASSEFSGEANYGYTF. The CDR3 bases are TGTGCCAGCAGTGAGTTTTCAGGGGAAGCTAACTATGGCTACACCTTC.

A single count supports this clonotype. V and J are TRBV7-6 and TRBJ1-1; D is perhaps TRBD1 (5 bases). This CDR3 contains 15 residues. Trimming cost V 2 bases and J 3 bases, with 13 bases left between them. The germline CDR1 and CDR2 sequences are SGHVS and FNYEAQ. CDR3 nucleotide sequence: TGTGCCAGCAGCTTAACCGGGGGGGTCGACACTGAAGCTTTCTTT. Encoded protein: CASSLTGGVDTEAFF.

The genes are TRBV9 and TRBJ2-1; 9 bases align to TRBD2. Germline lookup yields CDR1 SGDLS and CDR2 YYNGEE. CDR3 size: 17 residues. V gave up 6 bases and J gave up 2 bases; unmatched junction bases: 12. CDR3 protein: CASTREMLAGPYNEQFF. The CDR3 DNA sequence: TGTGCCAGCACCCGAGAGATGCTAGCGGGACCCTACAATGAGCAGTTCTTC.

The chain carries TRBV3-1 and TRBJ2-7; 8 nucleotides align to TRBD2. The CDR3 consists of 15 residues. Germline values: CDR1 LGHDT, CDR2 YNNKEL (reference sequence). Germline trimming cut 2 bases from V and 6 bases from J; bases unmatched to any gene: 9. The CDR3 DNA reads TGTGCCAGCAGCCAACTGACTAGCGTAATTGGCGAGCAGTACTTC. Its protein is CASSQLTSVIGEQYF.

CDR3 nucleotides: TGTGCCAGCATTCGAGAGACCGGGGAGCTGTTTTTT. It specifies CASIRETGELFF. The chain recombines TRBV27 with TRBJ2-2; D uncertain. The CDR3 loop spans 12 amino acids. Germline V lookup: CDR1 MNHEY, CDR2 SMNVEV (reference sequence). Trimming shortened V by 7 bases and J by 5 bases, and 8 bases separated the two germline ends.

With regard to this clonotype: A junction boundary mismatches the germline segment, possibly from a read error. The V gene is TRBV7-9, the J gene TRBJ2-1, with a weak D call TRBD2 (5 bases). The CDR3 contains 12 residues. The germline V gene has CDR1 SEHNR and CDR2 FQNEAQ (reference sequence). CDR3 coding DNA: TGTGCCAGCAGCGAGGACGGGGATTTTGGGTGCTTC. Its protein product is CASSEDGDFGCF.

This chain uses TRBV19 with TRBJ2-1, with 9 bases aligning to TRBD1. Germline CDR1 and CDR2: LNHDA and SQIVND (reference sequence). J gave up 3 bases and V 3 bases, and 6 bases lay outside the gene matches. The CDR3 has 16 residues. CDR3 residues: CASSIYEGQGYNEQFF. The CDR3 DNA follows: TGTGCCAGTAGTATTTACGAGGGACAGGGCTACAATGAGCAGTTCTTC.

This sequence joins TRBV24-1 and TRBJ2-2; D gene unclear. The V gene lost 4 bases and the J gene lost 2 bases, with 13 bases spanning the gap. Per germline, CDR1 KGHDR and CDR2 SFDVKD. This CDR3 comprises 16 residues. CDR3 region: CATSDHAGHNTGELFF. The DNA of the CDR3 is TGTGCCACCAGTGACCATGCCGGGCACAACACCGGGGAGCTGTTTTTT.

V is TRBV12-3 or TRBV12-4 and J is TRBJ2-1, with unresolved D. V gave up 3 bases and J gave up 2 bases, with 14 bases separating them. The CDR3 length is 16 residues. Written as DNA, the CDR3 is TGTGCCAGCAGTTTGGGCCCCGCCCTCCCCTACAATGAGCAGTTCTTC. This translates into CASSLGPALPYNEQFF.

This clonotype was seen once. In nucleotides, the CDR3 is TGTGCCAGCAGCGTAGTTGAGGTAGATGAGCAGTTCTTC. It translates to CASSVVEVDEQFF. The chain joins TRBV9 to TRBJ2-1; no firm D call. V lost 0 bases, J lost 8 bases, and 9 bases lay in between. The germline V gene has CDR1 SGDLS and CDR2 YYNGEE. This CDR3 comprises 13 residues.

The chain joins TRBV5-6 to TRBJ2-3; TRBD2 aligns across 11 bases. Unmatched junction bases numbered 1, after V lost 2 bases and J lost 5 bases. The CDR3 is 14 amino acids. The germline V gene has CDR1 SGHDT and CDR2 YYEEEE. The CDR3 DNA reads TGTGCCAGCAGCTTAGGACTAGCGGGAGATACGCAGTATTTT. Translating gives CASSLGLAGDTQYF. The whole variable domain, remainder taken from reference TRBV5-6 and TRBJ2-3, is DAGVTQSPTHLIKTRGQQVTLRCSPKSGHDTVSWYQQALGQGPQFIFQYYEEEERQRGNFPDRFSGHQFPNYSSELNVNALLLGDSALYLCASSLGLAGDTQYFGPGTRLTVL.

J is TRBJ1-3 and V is TRBV15, with 8 bases fitting TRBD1. CDR3 length: 16 residues. V lost 0 bases and J lost 7; bases outside the gene matches: 8. Germline V CDR1 and CDR2: LNHNV, YYDKDF (reference sequence). The CDR3 reads CATSRDGQGAANTIYF. CDR3 DNA: TGTGCCACCAGCAGAGATGGGCAGGGGGCTGCGAACACCATATATTTT.

This chain links TRBV6-5 with TRBJ2-3; 7 bases match TRBD1. This CDR3 has 15 amino acids. Trimming removed 6 bases from V and 2 bases from J; junction bases left unmatched: 8. CDR1 is MNHEY and CDR2 is SVGAGI in the germline V gene. CDR3 nucleotides: TGTGCCAGCAGGAGGTACAGGGGAGACACAGATACGCAGTATTTT. Residues: CASRRYRGDTDTQYF.